The clone carrying this T cell receptor beta chain was detected ten times or more. TCRdb reprocessed the 5' RACE reads via MiXCR and lists one record per CDR3 protein. The table has around 11,000 distinct CDR3 sequences, about 3.8% seen once. These data originate in a study of spatial heterogeneity in lung cancer. Germline CDR1 SGHDN, CDR2 FVKESK. The CDR3 covers 13 residues. V was trimmed by 0 bases and J by 6 bases, leaving 6 bases between them. The time point is: sample taken at primary tumor resection. Unsorted whole RNA samples from tumor, nontumor lung or frozen PBMC were sequenced. Specimen: PBMCs, collected at surgery. The chain couples TRBV14 to TRBJ2-4; D is undetermined. This receptor was identified in a female donor with early-stage non-small cell lung cancer. The CDR3 DNA reads TGTGCCAGCAGCCAAGATTCGGGAAACATTCAGTACTTC. It encodes CASSQDSGNIQYF.